The clone carrying this T cell receptor beta chain appeared many times. Its antigen is not identified. This CDR3 region has 16 residues. Looked up from germline, CDR1 is MNHNS and CDR2 is SASEGT. Trimming pared 3 bases from V and 0 bases from J, leaving 13 bases between. TCRdb reprocessed the reads with MiXCR, giving one entry per CDR3 protein. The sample holds approximately 1,000,000 distinct CDR3 sequences, less than 35% seen once. The data were taken from a study of T cell repertoires in cytomegalovirus infection. Study in general: Alongside well-studied HLA-B-restricted CMV epitopes, recently identified HLA-C-restricted CMV epitopes were also used. The study's findings and limits: The response measured ex vivo was dominated by TCR beta clonotypes (HLA-C-restricted and CMV-specific).

The genes are TRBV6-1 and TRBJ2-3, with D hard to call. Material: cultured CD8+ T cells from PBMCs, obtained from culture after CMV antigen stimulation. This sequence was found in a human donor in good health (CMV status not recorded). Some clones in this sample may be carry-over from other donors' samples. The CDR3, as DNA: TGTGCCAGCAGTGATTTGGTGTGGGCTAGCACAGATACGCAGTATTTT. Its translation is CASSDLVWASTDTQYF.